This passage covers 15 T cell receptor beta chains from one sample sequenced in a study of T cell repertoires in cytomegalovirus infection. Their cognate antigens are unknown. TCRdb reanalysed the reads using MiXCR and keeps one entry per CDR3 protein. Of a few hundred thousand distinct CDR3 sequences listed, 20% to 25% are singletons. Sample: cultured PBMCs, taken from culture after CMV antigen stimulation. All receptors come from a human donor in good health (CMV status not recorded). Some clones in this sample may be carry-over from other donors' samples.

This clonotype has a handful of counts. This chain connects TRBV12-3 or TRBV12-4 to TRBJ2-1; TRBD1 agrees at 7 bases. CDR3 length: 13 residues. Trimming took 4 bases from V and 6 from J; bases not matched to a gene: 3. The CDR3 loop reads CASSSTGVNEQFF. CDR3 DNA sequence: TGTGCCAGCAGTTCCACAGGGGTCAATGAGCAGTTCTTC.

The chain has TRBV12-3 or TRBV12-4 and TRBJ2-3; no firm D call. The length of the CDR3 is 15 residues. V gave up 9 bases and J gave up 0 bases, with 16 bases separating them. Here the CDR3 reads CASNTKHRSTDTQYF. CDR3 nucleotide sequence: TGTGCCAGTAACACAAAGCATCGTAGCACAGATACGCAGTATTTT.

The genes are TRBV12-3 or TRBV12-4 and TRBJ1-3, with D possibly being TRBD1 (6 bases). V was shortened by 6 bases and J by 0 bases, with 12 bases between the two germline ends. The CDR3 is 15 residues long. As DNA, the CDR3 is TGTGCCAGCAGCGCTACAGGGATCTCTGGAAACACCATATATTTT. It specifies CASSATGISGNTIYF.

The V gene is TRBV9, the J gene TRBJ2-1, with 12 bases lining up with TRBD2. The CDR3 extends over 15 amino acids. With 3 bases clipped from V and 2 bases from J, the junction kept 0 bases outside the gene matches. CDR1 SGDLS and CDR2 YYNGEE come from the germline V gene. The CDR3 DNA sequence: TGTGCCAGCAGCGCTAGCGGGAGGGCCTACAATGAGCAGTTCTTC. Its translation is CASSASGRAYNEQFF.

The chain joins TRBV5-4 to TRBJ1-6; maybe TRBD1 (5 bases). Germline CDR1 is SGHNT and CDR2 is YYREEE (reference sequence). Trimming took 3 bases from V and 0 from J, leaving 10 bases between them. The CDR3 runs to 16 residues. In DNA, the CDR3 is TGTGCCAGCAGCTCCGACAGTAGCTCCTATAATTCACCCCTCCACTTT. Its translation is CASSSDSSSYNSPLHF.

The CDR3 region is CASTESRGYTEAFF. CDR3 sequence (DNA): TGCGCCAGCACGGAAAGCAGGGGGTATACTGAAGCTTTCTTT. The chain carries TRBV5-1 and TRBJ1-1; TRBD1 matches 7 bases. This CDR3 comprises 14 residues. Germline CDR1 SGHRS, CDR2 YFSETQ. J was trimmed by 5 bases and V by 6 bases; bases with no gene match: 10.

This clonotype was found a few times. The chain couples TRBV7-2 to TRBJ1-1; TRBD1 might be the D (6 bases). The CDR3 runs to 16 residues. V lost 3 bases and J 1 base, leaving 15 bases between the germline ends. Per germline, CDR1 SGHTA and CDR2 FQGNSA. The CDR3 nucleotides read TGTGCCAGCAGCTTTCCCGCGGGAGGGGGGAACACTGAAGCTTTCTTT. Translating it yields CASSFPAGGGNTEAFF.

This clonotype came up a few times. The chain has TRBV6-5 and TRBJ2-5, with 11 bases identical to TRBD2. V lost 5 bases to trimming and J lost 5 bases; unmatched junction nucleotides: 13. The CDR3 is 17 residues long. The germline V gene encodes CDR1 MNHEY and CDR2 SVGAGI. The CDR3 nucleotides are TGTGCCAGCAGTCGCTACCCCCTAGCGGGAGGTGGTGAGACCCAGTACTTC. This gives the protein CASSRYPLAGGGETQYF.

The chain employs TRBV6-2 or TRBV6-3 and TRBJ2-5, with D uncertain. Germline CDR1 is MNHEY and CDR2 is SVGEGT. The CDR3 loop spans 11 amino acids. Trimming pared 3 bases from V and 5 bases from J, leaving 4 bases between. As DNA, the CDR3 is TGTGCCAGCAGTTATATTGAGACCCAGTACTTC. Its protein product is CASSYIETQYF.

This clonotype was observed a handful of times. The chain has TRBV5-8 and TRBJ1-2; the D is unclear. The CDR3 covers 16 residues. Trimming took off 0 bases at V and 0 bases at J, with 12 bases between the two ends. The germline CDR1 and CDR2 sequences are SGHTS and YDEGEE. CDR3 loop: CASSLVKGPSNYGYTF. The CDR3 DNA is TGTGCCAGCAGCTTGGTAAAGGGCCCTTCTAACTATGGCTACACCTTC.

This clonotype was recorded a few times. The rearrangement joins TRBV30 to TRBJ2-1; TRBD2 might be the D (6 bases). The CDR3 covers 16 residues. Trimming shortened V by 2 bases and J by 3 bases, and 17 bases separated the two germline ends. Per germline, CDR1 GTSNPN and CDR2 SVGIG (reference sequence). In DNA form, the CDR3 reads TGTGCCTGGAGTCGCCCGGCGGGAAGTTTCTACAATGAGCAGTTCTTC. Amino acids: CAWSRPAGSFYNEQFF.

This clonotype was seen only a few times. This chain connects TRBV11-2 to TRBJ1-5, with D unresolved. Trimming shortened V by 1 base and J by 0 bases, and 10 bases separated the two germline ends. There are 16 residues in the CDR3. Germline V gene lookup returns CDR1 SGHAT and CDR2 FQNNGV. CDR3 sequence: CASSLVPVYSNQPQHF. The CDR3 bases are TGTGCCAGCAGCTTAGTCCCCGTCTATAGCAATCAGCCCCAGCATTTT.

This clonotype has only a few counts. The chain employs TRBV7-2 and TRBJ2-7; 14 bases are a match to TRBD2. From germline, CDR1 is SGHTA and CDR2 FQGNSA. The CDR3 loop spans 15 amino acids. Trimming at V came to 5 bases and at J to 4 bases, leaving 4 bases not matched to a gene. This CDR3 reads CASSPGTSGRYEQYF. The CDR3 DNA reads TGTGCCAGCAGCCCAGGGACTAGCGGGAGATACGAGCAGTACTTC.

This clonotype has more than one count but fewer than ten. V is TRBV6-6 and J is TRBJ2-1, with a possible D match to TRBD1 (5 bases). The CDR3 extends over 11 amino acids. Trimming left V 4 bases short and J 14 bases short, with 12 bases between. Germline lookup yields CDR1 MNHNY and CDR2 SVGAGI (reference sequence). The CDR3 DNA reads as TGTGCCAGCAGTTCATTACCAGGGAAGTTCTTC. It encodes CASSSLPGKFF.

The chain links TRBV7-3 to TRBJ2-1; maybe TRBD2 (6 bases). CDR1 and CDR2 from the germline V gene are SGHTA and FQGTGA. The ends were cut back, 5 bases at V and 1 base at J, with 15 bases in the middle. The CDR3 totals 16 residues. The CDR3 DNA is TGTGCCAGCAGCGTTAAGTTAGCGGCTTCCTACAATGAGCAGTTCTTC. Protein: CASSVKLAASYNEQFF.